This T cell receptor (beta chain) was captured in a study of patients and donors after allogeneic stem cell transplantation. TCRdb reprocessed the RT-PCR reads via MiXCR and lists one record per CDR3 protein. The data hold about 410,000 distinct CDR3 sequences, with about a sixth observed a single time. CDR3 size: 14 residues. Germline V lookup: CDR1 MGHRA, CDR2 YSYEKL. V shed 10 bases and J shed 2 bases, with 18 bases lying between them. The clonotype was recovered from a human donor who was either an allogeneic HSCT recipient or a stem cell or donor lymphocyte infusion donor (not recorded which). It is not recorded whose cells these are; they may come from a transplant donor. The chain combines TRBV4-1 with TRBJ2-7; no firm D call. Sequenced sample: blood, either unsorted or a sorted T cell fraction (not recorded which). The CDR3 reads CATSSFSGTYEQYF. The CDR3 DNA sequence: TGCGCCACCTCCAGCTTTTCTGGGACCTACGAGCAGTACTTC.